What follows are 3 T cell receptor beta chains derived from one specimen sequenced in a study of PD-1 blockade in mismatch repair-deficient tumors. Produced via immunoSEQ multiplex PCR; TCRdb's table is partial and in-frame only. The table includes 8,500 to 10,000 clones, around 85% detected once. What these receptors recognize is not known. Time point denoted: 10-day in vitro stimulation with candidate neoantigen peptide 2. Sequenced here: cells cultured in vitro, sampled from a patient treated with pembrolizumab. The receptors derive from an adult with mismatch repair-deficient cancer.

The chain links TRBV6-4 to TRBJ1-5; 8 nucleotides align to TRBD1. The CDR3 covers 16 residues. V lost 0 bases to trimming and J lost 6 bases; unmatched junction nucleotides: 7. Germline V gene data show CDR1 as MRHNA and CDR2 as SNTAGT. CDR3 loop: CASSDSNAGGSQPQHF. In DNA, the CDR3 is TGTGCCAGCAGTGACTCGAACGCAGGGGGCTCTCAGCCCCAGCATTTT.

The chain recombines TRBV29-1 with TRBJ2-1; the match to TRBD2 covers 10 bases. Trimming took 6 bases from V and 7 from J; bases not matched to a gene: 12. The CDR3 spans 15 residues. Germline lookup yields CDR1 SQVTM and CDR2 ANQGSEA. CDR3 DNA: TGCAGCGTAGTTGGACTAGCGGACGCCTTAAATGAGCAGTTCTTC. It is translated as CSVVGLADALNEQFF.

V and J are TRBV11-1 and TRBJ2-2; D is unclear. Germline CDR1 reads SGHAT; CDR2 reads FQDESV (reference sequence). This CDR3 comprises 15 residues. Deletions cut 2 bases from V and 1 base from J, with 8 bases between. The CDR3 DNA follows: TGTGCCAGCAGCTTACTCCCAGGGAACACCGGGGAGCTGTTTTTT. Residues: CASSLLPGNTGELFF.